This is a list of T cell receptor beta chains from one sample in a study of OX40 agonist ivuxolimab in advanced cancers. Sequencing used immunoSEQ multiplex PCR; TCRdb keeps in-frame clones, though not all of them. This table holds tens of thousands of clones, around 93% found once. The sequences come from CD4+ or CD8+ T cells sorted from blood, collected in a trial of the OX40 agonist ivuxolimab. Source of these receptors: an adult with an advanced solid tumor such as melanoma, head and neck, liver or kidney cancer. Both conserved end residues are part of each CDR3. Fields, in order: clone size, J gene, V gene, D gene, CDR3 DNA, CDR3 protein. The D gene is left open where the match is weak. Size values are once, few and many counts, or a class for expanded clones, and some rows have none.

.,TRBJ2-1,TRBV4-2,TRBD2,TGTGCCAGCAGCCAACTAGCGGGAGGGTACCAATACAATGAGCAGTTCTTC,CASSQLAGGYQYNEQFF
.,TRBJ1-5,TRBV27,.,TGTGCCAGCAGCAGCCTAATTGGGGTCGATCAGCCCCAGCATTTT,CASSSLIGVDQPQHF
medium-sized,TRBJ1-1,TRBV19,TRBD1,TGTGCCAGTAGACAGGGGGCGGTTGAAGCTTTCTTT,CASRQGAVEAFF
few,TRBJ1-5,TRBV7-8,.,TGTGCCACCAGGGACGGTTATAGCAATCAGCCCCAGCATTTT,CATRDGYSNQPQHF
.,TRBJ1-5,TRBV5-1,.,TGCGCCAGCAGCTCCTCCCCAGGGTACAATCAGCCCCAGCATTTT,CASSSSPGYNQPQHF
.,TRBJ2-2,TRBV27,TRBD2,TGTGCCAGCAGTTTCCTTAGCGGGAGCGGGACCGGGGAGCTGTTTTTT,CASSFLSGSGTGELFF
.,TRBJ1-3,TRBV27,.,TGTGCCAGCAGTTTATTTCTAGGCTCTGGAAACACCATATATTTT,CASSLFLGSGNTIYF
.,TRBJ1-5,TRBV27,.,TGTGCCAGCAGGTTAGGGGGGAGCAATCAGCCCCAGCATTTT,CASRLGGSNQPQHF
.,TRBJ2-7,TRBV4-1,.,TGCGCCAGCAGCCAAGGGGAATCGGAGGGGGCAGGGTACGAGCAGTACTTC,CASSQGESEGAGYEQYF
.,TRBJ2-1,TRBV28,.,TGTGCCAGCACCCCTCTAGATGAGAGCTCCTACAATGAGCAGTTCTTC,CASTPLDESSYNEQFF
.,TRBJ2-7,TRBV4-3,.,TGCGCCAGCAGCCAAGATATGTTTCTGGGGCGCGGCGAGCAGTACTTC,CASSQDMFLGRGEQYF
.,TRBJ1-2,TRBV27,TRBD1,TGTGCCAGCAGAGCAGGGGGGGGCCTAGGAGGCTACACCTTC,CASRAGGGLGGYTF
.,TRBJ2-7,TRBV9,.,TGTGCCAGCAGCGTAGATCACGGAACCTACGAGCAGTACTTC,CASSVDHGTYEQYF
few,TRBJ1-1,TRBV7-9,TRBD1,TGTGCCAGCAGCCCAGACAGGGGTGGCACTGAAGCTTTCTTT,CASSPDRGGTEAFF
.,TRBJ2-1,TRBV7-9,TRBD2,TGTGCCAGCAGCTCCCCTGCGAGGACTAGCGGGAGGGCCTACAATGAGCAGTTCTTC,CASSSPARTSGRAYNEQFF
.,TRBJ1-5,TRBV10-3,.,TGTGCCATCAGCGACAGCGATAGCAATCAGCCCCAGCATTTT,CAISDSDSNQPQHF
.,TRBJ1-2,TRBV21-1,.,TGTGCCAGCAGCGTACGGACAAAGGGACAGGGCCTCTATGGCTACACCTTC,CASSVRTKGQGLYGYTF
.,TRBJ2-7,TRBV7-8,.,TGTGCCAGCAGCTTAGATGAGGGGGGGGTGTCCTACGAGCAGTACTTC,CASSLDEGGVSYEQYF
once,TRBJ2-7,TRBV5-1,TRBD1,TGCGCCAGCAGCTACTCCACAGGGGACTACGAGCAGTACTTC,CASSYSTGDYEQYF
.,TRBJ1-1,TRBV19,.,TGTGCCAGTAGTTTGGTGGGGACTGAAGCTTTCTTT,CASSLVGTEAFF
.,TRBJ1-2,TRBV9,.,TGTGCCAGCAGCGATGCACAGGGAGATGGCTACACCTTC,CASSDAQGDGYTF
.,TRBJ1-3,TRBV6-5,.,TGTGCCAGCGCTGTACAGGGAAACTCTGGAAACACCATATATTTT,CASAVQGNSGNTIYF
.,TRBJ2-5,TRBV6-5,TRBD2,TGTGCCAGCAGTTACACTAGCGGGGATCCCCAGTACTTC,CASSYTSGDPQYF
.,TRBJ2-7,TRBV4-3,.,TGCGCCAGCAGCCAAGAATGGGGGAACGAGCAGTACTTC,CASSQEWGNEQYF